This T cell receptor (beta chain) was captured by sequencing in a study of monozygotic twins with inflammatory bowel disease. The study, taken as a whole, reports: Possibly because of limited power, concordant and discordant twins showed no difference in repertoire similarity. Using the inverse Simpson index, IBD patients had lower TCRbeta diversity than healthy co-twins.

Each UMI, carrying a 6-nucleotide sample barcode, came from template switching. TCRalpha and TCRbeta cDNA underwent two nested PCRs of about 15 and 9 cycles. TCRdb re-called the 5' RACE reads, yielding one record per CDR3 amino acid sequence without DNA. The sample table includes 350,000 to 500,000 distinct CDR3 sequences. Turning to this clonotype: Its antigen is not known.

The germline V gene has CDR1 MGHRA and CDR2 YSYEKL. The CDR3 contains 13 residues. This TCR was sampled from a human donor with ulcerative colitis or Crohn's disease, or a healthy co-twin of an affected twin (not recorded which). The source material was blood. The V gene is TRBV4-1, the J gene TRBJ1-2. CDR3 loop: CASSQRSDYMNTF.